The 5 T cell receptor beta chains presented below share a single source sample, sequenced in a study of blood T cell repertoires in COVID-19 (dated by TCRdb to 2018 to 2020). Libraries came from the immunoSEQ multiplex PCR assay. TCRdb re-hosts the immuneACCESS table, in-frame sequences only. Its copies lack some clones; in the studies checked, an unresolved V gene accounts for under half of them, and the cause for the rest is not known. The sample table lists approximately 49,000 clones, around nine tenths of them with a count of one. The ten biggest clones cover 4% of the sample. Input material: peripheral blood. These receptors all come from a man aged 50 to 59 with acute or convalescent COVID-19.

Here the CDR3 reads CTMAPRGYNSPLHF. CDR3 bases: TGTACCATGGCCCCCAGGGGTTACAATTCACCCCTCCACTTT. The chain carries TRBV30 and TRBJ1-6; maybe TRBD1 (6 bases). The CDR3 spans 14 residues. Germline V lookup: CDR1 GTSNPN, CDR2 SVGIG (reference sequence).

J is TRBJ1-1 and V is TRBV3-1 (or the pseudogene TRBV3-2); D possibly corresponds to TRBD1 (6 bases). The CDR3 has 13 amino acids. Germline CDR1 LGHDT, CDR2 YNNKEL (reference sequence). V lost 8 bases and J lost 6, with 16 bases in between. CDR3 sequence (DNA): TGTGCCAGCCGGTTAGGGGGTTCCGCTGAAGCTTTCTTT. It specifies CASRLGGSAEAFF.

The V and J genes are TRBV9 and TRBJ2-6, with 9 bases fitting TRBD1. V gave up 0 bases and J gave up 4 bases; unmatched junction bases: 11. Germline V gives CDR1 SGDLS, CDR2 YYNGEE. The CDR3 length is 19 residues. The DNA of the CDR3 is TGTGCCAGCAGCGTAGGCCCGGGACAGGGTTTCAGCGGGGCCAACGTCCTGACTTTC. This codes for CASSVGPGQGFSGANVLTF.

The chain employs TRBV5-4 and TRBJ2-3; 10 nucleotides align to TRBD2. Germline trimming cut 4 bases from V and 2 bases from J; bases unmatched to any gene: 13. Germline-derived CDR1 and CDR2 are SGHNT and YYREEE (reference sequence). The CDR3 consists of 18 residues. The CDR3 spells CASSPPSRTSGLTDTQYF. The CDR3 bases are TGTGCCAGCAGCCCGCCCAGCCGGACTAGCGGTCTCACAGATACGCAGTATTTT.

CDR3 amino acids: CASSASGRGLNIQYF. In DNA, the CDR3 is TGTGCCAGCAGCGCTAGCGGGAGGGGGCTAAACATTCAGTACTTC. J is TRBJ2-4 and V is TRBV9; 12 bases are shared with TRBD2. The germline V gene has CDR1 SGDLS and CDR2 YYNGEE. V was pared by 3 bases and J by 6 bases, with 4 bases of the junction left unmatched. The CDR3 runs 15 residues.